This passage covers 5 T cell receptor beta chains from one sample sequenced in a study of blood T cell repertoires in COVID-19. The table came from immunoSEQ multiplex PCR; TCRdb's copy has only in-frame clones and leaves some out. The sample consists of roughly 190,000 clones, 80% to 90% of them appearing once. Sample: peripheral blood. The receptor source for this set is a woman between 70 and 85 years old with active or convalescent COVID-19.

V is TRBV29-1 and J is TRBJ2-7, with D perhaps matching TRBD1 (6 bases). Per germline, CDR1 SQVTM and CDR2 ANQGSEA. V gave up 7 bases and J gave up 3 bases, with 19 bases separating them. There are 14 residues in the CDR3. The CDR3 reads CSDKTRSQGYEQYF. CDR3 nucleotides: TGCAGCGACAAGACGAGGTCACAGGGCTACGAGCAGTACTTC.

This chain joins TRBV28 and TRBJ2-7; D is ambiguous. Germline CDR1 MDHEN, CDR2 SYDVKM. This CDR3 region has 16 residues. The germline V and J ends were trimmed by 7 bases and 10 bases, with 29 bases remaining between them. The DNA for the CDR3 is TGTGCCAGCACCCAGGCTCAGGATGCTCTCCTGCCCCCACAGTACTTC. Protein product: CASTQAQDALLPPQYF.

The chain recombines TRBV5-1 with TRBJ2-1, with 9 bases identical to TRBD1. The trim removed 3 bases at V and 4 bases at J, leaving 8 bases unmatched. The CDR3 is 16 amino acids. Per germline, CDR1 SGHRS and CDR2 YFSETQ. CDR3 region: CASSSSAGTGYNEQFF. The CDR3 DNA is TGCGCCAGCAGCTCTAGTGCCGGGACAGGGTACAATGAGCAGTTCTTC.

In this sample, this clone turned up once. The chain employs TRBV19 and TRBJ2-1; 9 bases line up with TRBD1. CDR1 and CDR2 from the germline V gene are LNHDA and SQIVND (reference sequence). J was trimmed by 2 bases and V by 5 bases; bases with no gene match: 7. CDR3 length equals 16 residues. CDR3 DNA: TGTGCCAGTAGTCGACAGGGGGGGAGGGCCTACAATGAGCAGTTCTTC. It codes for CASSRQGGRAYNEQFF.

This chain joins TRBV7-9 and TRBJ2-2; 7 bases match TRBD1. V shed 3 bases and J 5 bases; nucleotides not matched to a gene: 12. Germline CDR1 is SEHNR and CDR2 is FQNEAQ (reference sequence). CDR3 length: 17 amino acids. The CDR3 bases are TGTGCCAGCAGCTTTTTCGAGTTGACAGGGTGGACCGGGGAGCTGTTTTTT. Translated: CASSFFELTGWTGELFF.